Each of the 10 T cell receptor beta chains below was sequenced from the same sample in a study of T cell responses to AZD1222 COVID-19 vaccine. Assay: immunoSEQ multiplex PCR; the TCRdb copy retains only in-frame clones and omits some. The sample yields some 86,000 clones, roughly nine tenths seen once. The sample here was peripheral blood, taken on day 0 of AZD1222 vaccination. The receptors shown here come from an adult in good health.

V gene TRBV13 combines with J gene TRBJ2-7; 8 bases map to TRBD2. The CDR3 is made up of 15 amino acids. Germline CDR1 and CDR2: PRHDT and FYEKMQ (reference sequence). The J segment lost 5 bases and the V segment lost 5 bases, leaving 11 bases of the junction unmatched. CDR3 in amino acids: CASSPRGAHDDEQYF. The CDR3 DNA follows: TGTGCCAGCAGCCCGCGGGGGGCCCATGACGACGAGCAGTACTTC.

The chain joins TRBV14 to TRBJ2-3, with 11 positions matching TRBD2. The CDR3 is 16 amino acids. Germline V gene sequence: CDR1 SGHDN, CDR2 FVKESK. V was pared by 3 bases and J by 2 bases, with 4 bases of the junction left unmatched. Here the CDR3 DNA reads TGTGCCAGCAGCCATCTTAGCGGGAGGGACACAGATACGCAGTATTTT. Protein product: CASSHLSGRDTDTQYF.

The V call is TRBV30, the J call TRBJ1-4; D call uncertain. This CDR3 has 12 amino acids. V lost 1 base, J lost 3 bases, and 3 bases lay in between. The germline V gene encodes CDR1 GTSNPN and CDR2 SVGIG (reference sequence). The DNA for the CDR3 is TGTGCCTGGAGTGGGGCTAATGAAAAACTGTTTTTT. As protein: CAWSGANEKLFF.

The chain carries TRBV10-3 and TRBJ1-3, with TRBD1 matching over 7 bases. The CDR3 extends over 15 amino acids. The junction had 3 bases not matched to a gene; V was cut back by 0 bases and J by 4 bases. Germline CDR1 reads ENHRY; CDR2 reads SYGVKD. The CDR3 loop reads CAISESTGKGNTIYF. The CDR3, as DNA: TGTGCCATCAGTGAGTCGACAGGGAAGGGAAACACCATATATTTT.

This rearrangement joins TRBV28 to TRBJ2-1; 7 bases line up with TRBD2. V trimming: 4 bases; J trimming: 5 bases; junction bases outside the gene matches: 8. This CDR3 has 15 amino acids. Per germline, CDR1 MDHEN and CDR2 SYDVKM. The CDR3 spells CASSSRRGSHNEQFF. CDR3 nucleotides: TGTGCCAGCAGTTCCCGCCGCGGGAGTCACAATGAGCAGTTCTTC.

The genes are TRBV5-1 and TRBJ1-5, with a weak D call TRBD1 (6 bases). CDR1 is SGHRS and CDR2 is YFSETQ in the germline V gene. V was trimmed by 5 bases and J by 9 bases, leaving 12 bases between them. The CDR3 runs to 12 residues. CDR3 DNA sequence: TGCGCCAGCAGTCCAACAGGGTGGCCCCAGCATTTT. This codes for CASSPTGWPQHF.

The gene calls are TRBV2 and TRBJ1-3; D remains ambiguous. Trimming stripped 4 bases from V and 4 bases from J, with 11 bases between. The CDR3 consists of 14 residues. Germline values: CDR1 SNHLY, CDR2 FYNNEI. The CDR3 spells CASSVSVLGNTIYF. CDR3 nucleotide sequence: TGTGCCAGCAGTGTTTCGGTATTGGGAAACACCATATATTTT.

The CDR3, as DNA: TGCGCCAGCAGCTTGCTAACGGGCACAGATACGCAGTATTTT. Amino acids: CASSLLTGTDTQYF. The chain joins TRBV5-1 to TRBJ2-3, with D uncertain. The germline V gene has CDR1 SGHRS and CDR2 YFSETQ. The CDR3 extends over 14 amino acids. Trimming left V 1 base short and J 1 base short, with 7 bases between.

The chain couples TRBV6-2 or TRBV6-3 to TRBJ1-2; 8 bases match TRBD1. Germline CDR1 is MNHEY and CDR2 is SVGEGT. The CDR3 is 13 amino acids. V was pared by 5 bases and J by 4 bases, with 3 bases of the junction left unmatched. The CDR3 bases are TGTGCCAGCAGTCGGGACAGGCTCTATGGCTACACCTTC. It codes for CASSRDRLYGYTF.

For the CDR3, the DNA is TGTGCCAGCAGCTCGGGACAGGAGCCTAACGAGCAGTACTTC. Its translation is CASSSGQEPNEQYF. The chain combines TRBV11-3 with TRBJ2-7; TRBD1 matches 8 bases. The CDR3 runs 14 residues. The germline gives CDR1 SGHNT, CDR2 YENEEA. The J segment lost 5 bases and the V segment lost 4 bases, leaving 7 bases of the junction unmatched. The entire variable domain, with the rest obtained from reference TRBV11-3 and TRBJ2-7, is as follows: EAGVVQSPRYKIIEKKQPVAFWCNPISGHNTLYWYLQNLGQGPELLIRYENEEAVDDSQLPKDRFSAERLKGVDSTLKIQPAELGDSAVYLCASSSGQEPNEQYFGPGTRLTVT.